Below are 15 T cell receptor beta chains sequenced from a single sample in a study of blood T cells in healthy people across ages. Then a second PCR, running roughly 7 to 11 cycles, was carried out with a sample-barcoded 5' primer and a J-beta primer mix. TCRdb called the 5' RACE reads again in MiXCR, with one record for every CDR3 protein. Of 1.5 million to 1.8 million distinct CDR3 sequences detected, roughly two fifths appear once; the ten largest clones hold about 3.8%. The sequenced sample consisted of blood. These receptors originate from a woman in her late teens or twenties in good health.

CDR3 bases: TGCAGTGCTAGAGCTGGGGGAGGCGGCACTGAAGCTTTCTTT. It encodes CSARAGGGGTEAFF. The rearrangement joins TRBV20-1 to TRBJ1-1; maybe TRBD1 (5 bases). V was clipped by 1 base and J by 4 bases, with 13 bases between them. Germline assignment: CDR1 DFQATT and CDR2 SNEGSKA (reference sequence). The CDR3 spans 14 residues.

The chain carries TRBV6-2 or TRBV6-3 and TRBJ2-5; TRBD1 is a possible D gene (6 bases). Trimming took 0 bases from V and 5 from J, leaving 13 bases between them. Germline V gene data show CDR1 as MNHEY and CDR2 as SVGEGT. The CDR3 sequence is 15 residues long. DNA of the CDR3: TGTGCCAGCAGTTACTCAGCAGGGGTTTCGGAGACCCAGTACTTC. Translated: CASSYSAGVSETQYF.

Worth noting for this clonotype: The junction differs from germline at one of its ends, possibly a read error. The chain couples TRBV27 to TRBJ2-1, with TRBD1 identical over 7 bases. The CDR3 contains 15 residues. Germline V gene lookup returns CDR1 MNHEY and CDR2 SMNVEV (reference sequence). CDR3 amino acids: CASSLQGSSYKEQFF. CDR3 nucleotides: TGTGCCAGCAGCCTACAGGGGAGCTCCTACAAGGAGCAGTTCTTC.

The chain couples TRBV20-1 to TRBJ2-1, with 9 positions matching TRBD2. Germline trimming cut 3 bases from V and 8 bases from J; bases unmatched to any gene: 14. This CDR3 region has 16 residues. Germline loops: CDR1 DFQATT, CDR2 SNEGSKA (reference sequence). The CDR3 sequence: CSASSASGGTSDEQFF. The CDR3 DNA is TGCAGTGCTAGTAGTGCAAGCGGGGGGACCTCGGATGAGCAGTTCTTC.

The chain employs TRBV7-2 and TRBJ1-2, with 9 bases lining up with TRBD1. Germline trimming cut 5 bases from V and 8 bases from J; bases unmatched to any gene: 6. The CDR3 runs to 13 residues. The germline CDR1 and CDR2 sequences are SGHTA and FQGNSA. CDR3 bases: TGTGCCAGCAGCGCGACAGGGGGTATGGGCTACACCTTC. Translation: CASSATGGMGYTF.

V and J are TRBV3-1 and TRBJ2-5, with D tentatively TRBD2 (5 bases). Trimming cost V 2 bases and J 2 bases, with 15 bases left between them. Germline CDR1 is LGHDT and CDR2 is YNNKEL (reference sequence). The CDR3 has 16 residues. The CDR3 nucleotides are TGTGCCAGCAGCCAATGGACTGCAGCGGTGCAAGAGACCCAGTACTTC. Its protein product is CASSQWTAAVQETQYF.

The J gene is TRBJ2-5, the V gene TRBV9; D remains ambiguous. V was shortened by 7 bases and J by 1 base, with 8 bases between the two germline ends. In germline, CDR1 is SGDLS, CDR2 YYNGEE. CDR3 size: 12 residues. CDR3 DNA: TGTGCCAGCCTCCCTATCCAAGAGACCCAGTACTTC. This codes for CASLPIQETQYF.

As concerns this clonotype: It may be a read error: a sequence one base away is much more abundant. The chain has TRBV11-2 and TRBJ2-5; possible D gene TRBD2, 7 bases. CDR3 length: 17 residues. Trimming pared 6 bases from V and 11 bases from J, leaving 31 bases between. Germline-derived CDR1 and CDR2 are SGHAT and FQNNGV. The CDR3 region is CASRLVGGAGLRGEQYF. The CDR3 nucleotides are TGTGCCAGCAGACTAGTAGGGGGGGCAGGACTCCGAGGAGAGCAGTACTTC.

This clonotype was picked up a small number of times. The chain links TRBV6-2 or TRBV6-3 to TRBJ2-1; D is ambiguous. Trimming pared 6 bases from V and 2 bases from J, leaving 8 bases between. The CDR3 has 13 amino acids. Germline-derived CDR1 and CDR2 are MNHEY and SVGEGT. CDR3 residues: CASRSTAYNEQFF. In nucleotides, the CDR3 is TGTGCCAGCAGATCAACAGCCTACAATGAGCAGTTCTTC.

As to this clonotype: This may be a read error: a much more frequent sequence differs by one nucleotide. The chain recombines TRBV28 with TRBJ2-5, with a possible D match to TRBD2 (6 bases). CDR1 and CDR2 from the germline V gene are MDHEN and SYDVKM. The CDR3 spans 12 residues. CDR3 region: CVSRDLGETQYF. DNA of the CDR3: TGTGTCAGCAGGGACTTGGGAGAGACCCAGTACTTC.

This clonotype was recorded a few times. This rearrangement joins TRBV29-1 to TRBJ1-1, with D perhaps matching TRBD1 (5 bases). This CDR3 is 14 amino acids long. V lost 3 bases and J lost 1, with 12 bases in between. CDR1 is SQVTM and CDR2 is ANQGSEA in the germline V gene. The CDR3: CSVDRGGTNTEAFF. CDR3 bases: TGCAGCGTTGATCGCGGGGGGACGAACACTGAAGCTTTCTTT.

A word on this clonotype: Here the CDR3 omits its conserved ending phenylalanine or tryptophan, so a read error is the likely source. V is TRBV12-3 or TRBV12-4 and J is TRBJ1-2, with 7 bases aligning to TRBD1. The CDR3 has 12 residues. The junction had 2 bases not matched to a gene; V was cut back by 3 bases and J by 7 bases. The CDR3 DNA follows: TGTGCCAGCAGTTTCGGGACAGCTGGCTACACCTAC. This gives the protein CASSFGTAGYTY.

The rearrangement joins TRBV20-1 to TRBJ2-1, with D perhaps assigned TRBD1 or TRBD2 (7 bases each). CDR3 length: 14 amino acids. Per germline, CDR1 DFQATT and CDR2 SNEGSKA (reference sequence). The V end lost 6 bases, the J end lost 4 bases, and 16 bases lay between the germline ends. The CDR3 DNA is TGCAGTGCGAAGGGAGGGGGCGGATACAATGAGCAGTTCTTC. Protein product: CSAKGGGGYNEQFF.

This clonotype was observed at least ten times. V gene TRBV7-2 combines with J gene TRBJ2-1, with D perhaps being TRBD1 or TRBD2 (5 bases each). The CDR3 runs 13 residues. V lost 5 bases to trimming and J lost 5 bases, with 10 bases between them. Per germline, CDR1 SGHTA and CDR2 FQGNSA. The CDR3 protein is CASSPGPNNEQFF. DNA for the CDR3: TGTGCCAGCAGCCCGGGACCTAACAATGAGCAGTTCTTC.

This clonotype was seen only a few times. The gene calls are TRBV6-5 and TRBJ2-1, with TRBD1 matching over 10 bases. The V segment lost 0 bases and the J segment 0 bases; nucleotides outside the gene matches: 5. The V gene's germline CDR1 is MNHEY and CDR2 SVGAGI. The CDR3 extends over 18 amino acids. The CDR3 region has the DNA TGTGCCAGCAGTTACTCATCGGGACAGGGGTTCTCCTACAATGAGCAGTTCTTC. Protein product: CASSYSSGQGFSYNEQFF.